This record covers a single T cell receptor (beta chain). The sample is drawn from a study of blood T cell repertoires in COVID-19. The CDR3 covers 14 residues. Germline V gene lookup returns CDR1 MDHEN and CDR2 SYDVKM. The V end lost 6 bases, the J end lost 4 bases, and 13 bases lay between the germline ends. TCRdb's table, derived via immunoSEQ multiplex PCR, lists solely in-frame clones and lacks some. Of 100,000 or so clones listed, roughly four fifths are singletons. This chain links TRBV28 with TRBJ1-5; no clear D gene. This clonotype was obtained from a human donor in a cohort sampled during active COVID-19. The sample taken for sequencing was peripheral blood. The CDR3 DNA reads TGTGCCAGCAGGACTATGGCGAGTAATCAGCCCCAGCATTTT. Translated: CASRTMASNQPQHF.